This T cell receptor beta chain was captured by sequencing in a study of blood T cell repertoires in COVID-19. Study overall: PBMCs, B-cell-depleted T cells, or T cells were the source of the cDNA or gDNA that made up the material.

Germline lookup yields CDR1 MNHEY and CDR2 SVGAGI. The CDR3 spans 13 residues. V was trimmed by 6 bases and J by 3 bases, leaving 11 bases between them. Original data processing: Counts of nucleated cells, estimated from reference gene primer amplification, were obtained. Here immunoSEQ multiplex PCR was the method, and the copy in TCRdb shows in-frame clones only, minus some. V, J and clone size derive from that table, while D and trimming were established from the DNA sequence. The sample shows some 96,000 clones, roughly nine tenths of them seen only once. This clone turned up a few times. The source material was peripheral blood. This receptor was obtained from a man aged 45-60 years with active COVID-19. The chain joins TRBV6-5 to TRBJ1-2, with D possibly being TRBD1 (6 bases). The CDR3 DNA reads as TGTGCCAGCAGCCCAGGGGCGGACTATGGCTACACCTTC. This codes for CASSPGADYGYTF.